This T cell receptor beta chain comes out of a study of identifying expanded T cells in peripheral blood. Overall study findings and caveats: Technical replicates showed about 1.1 changed clones; approximately 2 weeks approximately 15; four weeks 19.

A word on this clone: Its antigen remains unknown.

TCRdb's copy holds only in-frame clones and misses some; the assay was immunoSEQ multiplex PCR. The sample records about 100,000 clones, 88% being singletons. V lost 1 base and J 4 bases, leaving 13 bases between the germline ends. The germline V gene encodes CDR1 PRHDT and CDR2 FYEKMQ (reference sequence). The CDR3 totals 15 residues. Collection occurred without any documented infections or immune events in donors. This chain links TRBV13 with TRBJ1-2, with a possible D match to TRBD1 (5 bases). Sequences were obtained from blood. The TCR sequence derives from a person aged 18-70 years in good health. CDR3: CASSLAAGKRYGYTF. CDR3 nucleotide sequence: TGTGCCAGCAGCTTAGCCGCAGGGAAACGCTATGGCTACACCTTC. Complete variable domain (other parts from reference TRBV13 and TRBJ1-2): AAGVIQSPRHLIKEKRETATLKCYPIPRHDTVYWYQQGPGQDPQFLISFYEKMQSDKGSIPDRFSAQQFSDYHSELNMSSLELGDSALYFCASSLAAGKRYGYTFGSGTRLTVV.